Listed below are T cell receptor beta chains from one sample, sequenced in a study of Ad26.COV2.S vaccination and SARS-CoV-2 variants. Assay: immunoSEQ multiplex PCR; the TCRdb copy retains only in-frame clones and omits some. The repertoire consists of more than 300,000 clones, with 70% to 90% occurring once and the leading ten covering 1.5% to 2.5%. Sample: peripheral blood, taken in a trial of Ad26.COV2.S vaccine versus placebo. The receptors here all came from a person between 18 and 60 years old who received the Ad26.COV2.S COVID-19 vaccine or a placebo. Each CDR3 is given with its conserved first and last residue. Fields, in order: V gene, D gene, J gene, clone size, CDR3 protein, CDR3 DNA. The D gene is left open where the match is weak. Expanded clones are given a class, and other clones once, few, many or no size at all.

TRBV6-4	TRBD1	TRBJ1-6	NA	CASSDTGTGQGSPLHF	TGTGCCAGCAGTGACACAGGGACAGGGCAGGGATCACCCCTCCACTTT
TRBV4-3	NA	TRBJ1-4	once	CASSQDPLHEKLFF	TGCGCCAGCAGCCAAGATCCCCTACATGAAAAACTGTTTTTT
TRBV2	NA	TRBJ2-7	NA	CAVRDDSYEQYF	TGTGCCGTTCGCGACGACTCCTACGAGCAGTACTTC
TRBV10-2	NA	TRBJ1-1	few	CASSEWGSTEAFF	TGCGCCAGCAGTGAATGGGGCTCCACTGAAGCTTTCTTT
TRBV7-2	NA	TRBJ2-2	NA	CASSQQGWYTGELFF	TGTGCCAGCAGCCAACAGGGCTGGTACACCGGGGAGCTGTTTTTT
TRBV6-5	TRBD2	TRBJ2-7	NA	CASSYSMLRGSYEQYF	TGTGCCAGCAGTTACTCTATGCTGCGGGGGTCCTACGAGCAGTACTTC
TRBV24-1	NA	TRBJ1-5	NA	CATSDGGQPQHF	TGTGCCACCAGTGATGGGGGGCAGCCCCAGCATTTT
TRBV7-9	NA	TRBJ1-1	NA	CASSLYGNTEAFF	TGTGCCAGCAGCTTATACGGGAACACTGAAGCTTTCTTT
TRBV11-2	TRBD2	TRBJ2-3	NA	CASSKLAGGPITQYF	TGTGCCAGCAGCAAACTAGCGGGGGGGCCAATCACGCAGTATTTT
TRBV7-9	TRBD2	TRBJ2-7	NA	CASSAREADEQYF	TGTGCCAGCAGCGCCCGGGAGGCTGATGAGCAGTACTTC
TRBV5-6	NA	TRBJ1-1	NA	CASSLVWDLNTEAFF	TGTGCCAGCAGCTTGGTGTGGGACCTAAACACTGAAGCTTTCTTT
TRBV4-3	TRBD1	TRBJ2-1	NA	CASSQLAGTGQFF	TGCGCCAGCAGCCAACTGGCCGGGACAGGGCAGTTCTTC
TRBV7-2	NA	TRBJ2-1	NA	CASSLVGPDTLTVF	TGTGCCAGCAGCTTGGTGGGCCCGGATACCTTGACGGTCTTC
TRBV5-1	NA	TRBJ2-1	NA	CASGRTAALNAYNEQFF	TGCGCCAGCGGGAGGACAGCAGCTTTGAACGCGTACAATGAGCAGTTCTTC
TRBV7-9	TRBD1	TRBJ1-2	few	CASSSAGQVYGYTF	TGTGCCAGCAGTTCTGCAGGACAGGTCTATGGCTACACCTTC
TRBV5-6	TRBD1	TRBJ1-1	few	CASRLRQGVRAFF	TGTGCCAGCAGGTTGAGACAGGGAGTGAGAGCTTTCTTT
TRBV29-1	TRBD1	TRBJ1-1	NA	CSFTTGPNTEAFF	TGCAGCTTTACGACAGGGCCAAACACTGAAGCTTTCTTT
TRBV19	NA	TRBJ2-3	NA	CASSANRDTQYF	TGTGCCAGTAGTGCCAACAGAGATACGCAGTATTTT
TRBV5-1	TRBD2	TRBJ2-1	NA	CASSLEGSGGYNEQFF	TGCGCCAGCAGCTTGGAGGGGAGCGGGGGGTACAATGAGCAGTTCTTC
TRBV4-3	TRBD2	TRBJ2-1	NA	CASSQPGLARSNEQFF	TGCGCCAGCAGCCAGCCGGGACTAGCGCGGTCCAATGAGCAGTTCTTC
TRBV9	NA	TRBJ1-1	once	CASREEGGNTEAFF	TGTGCCAGCAGAGAAGAAGGGGGTAACACTGAAGCTTTCTTT
TRBV7-9	TRBD1	TRBJ2-7	few	CASSAWTGRSSYEQYF	TGTGCCAGCAGCGCCTGGACAGGTCGGAGCTCCTACGAGCAGTACTTC
TRBV7-2	TRBD1	TRBJ2-7	NA	CASSLAYRGHEQYF	TGTGCCAGCAGCTTAGCGTACAGGGGGCATGAGCAGTACTTC
TRBV7-6	NA	TRBJ2-3	NA	CASSPPRLVVDTQYF	TGTGCCAGCAGCCCCCCGCGACTGGTAGTAGATACGCAGTATTTT
TRBV6-1	NA	TRBJ2-3	NA	CASSEWGNTQYF	TGTGCCAGCAGTGAGTGGGGGAATACGCAGTATTTT
TRBV5-1	NA	TRBJ1-2	few	CASSLSGDYGYTF	TGCGCCAGCAGCTTGAGCGGGGATTACGGCTACACCTTC
TRBV2	NA	TRBJ2-3	NA	CASSGPSTMTDTQYF	TGTGCCAGCAGTGGTCCCTCGACTATGACAGATACGCAGTATTTT
TRBV18	NA	TRBJ1-4	NA	CASSPSRNEKLFF	TGTGCCAGCTCCCCCTCCAGGAATGAAAAACTGTTTTTT
TRBV6-5	NA	TRBJ1-1	NA	CASRETVGAFF	TGTGCCAGCAGGGAGACAGTAGGGGCTTTCTTT
TRBV18	TRBD1	TRBJ1-2	NA	CASSPGTGTFDGYTF	TGTGCCAGCTCACCAGGGACAGGGACCTTCGATGGCTACACCTTC
TRBV7-3	TRBD2	TRBJ2-1	once	CASSSRGSPYNEQFF	TGTGCCAGCAGCTCGCGGGGGTCGCCCTACAATGAGCAGTTCTTC
TRBV13	NA	TRBJ1-5	NA	CASSLCPGRVFCQPQHF	TGTGCCAGCAGCTTGTGCCCGGGCAGGGTGTTTTGTCAGCCCCAGCATTTT
TRBV10-3	NA	TRBJ1-1	few	CAITEGAGRYTEAFF	TGTGCCATCACCGAAGGTGCAGGGAGATACACTGAAGCTTTCTTT
TRBV30	NA	TRBJ1-4	NA	CAWSFINEKLFF	TGTGCCTGGAGTTTCATTAATGAAAAACTGTTTTTT
TRBV7-2	TRBD1	TRBJ2-7	NA	CASSLRDRGTYEQYF	TGTGCCAGCAGCTTACGGGACAGGGGGACGTACGAGCAGTACTTC
TRBV11-2	NA	TRBJ1-3	NA	CASSLDRGNTIYF	TGTGCCAGCAGCTTAGATAGAGGAAACACCATATATTTT
TRBV25-1	NA	TRBJ2-2	NA	CASRRRNTGELFF	TGTGCCAGCCGACGGAGGAACACCGGGGAGCTGTTTTTT
TRBV5-1	NA	TRBJ1-6	NA	CASHQGGSYNSPLHF	TGCGCCAGTCATCAAGGGGGCTCCTATAATTCACCCCTCCACTTT
TRBV11-3	NA	TRBJ2-2	once	CASSQDAAGELFF	TGTGCCAGCAGCCAAGACGCGGCCGGGGAGCTGTTTTTT
TRBV10-3	TRBD1	TRBJ1-1	NA	CAITDRVGTEAFF	TGTGCCATCACCGACAGGGTGGGGACTGAAGCTTTCTTT
TRBV6-1	TRBD2	TRBJ2-3	NA	CASSARAGTSTDTQYF	TGTGCCAGCAGTGCGAGAGCGGGGACTAGCACAGATACGCAGTATTTT
TRBV5-6	NA	TRBJ2-7	NA	CASSFRGVSSYEQYF	TGTGCCAGCAGCTTCAGAGGCGTGAGCTCCTACGAGCAGTACTTC
TRBV7-8	TRBD1	TRBJ1-3	NA	CASSHRGQTDTIYF	TGTGCCAGCAGCCACAGGGGGCAGACAGACACCATATATTTT
TRBV11-3	NA	TRBJ2-3	NA	CASSPQGGTQYF	TGTGCCAGCAGTCCCCAGGGAGGTACGCAGTATTTT
TRBV5-1	TRBD2	TRBJ2-1	NA	CASSMGGISYNEQFF	TGCGCCAGCAGCATGGGGGGGATAAGCTACAATGAGCAGTTCTTC
TRBV6-2/TRBV6-3	NA	TRBJ1-5	NA	CASSYGPKPQHF	TGTGCCAGCAGTTACGGCCCAAAGCCCCAGCATTTT
TRBV5-4	NA	TRBJ2-1	once	CASSSTGTDYNEQFF	TGTGCCAGCAGCTCAACCGGGACTGATTACAATGAGCAGTTCTTC
TRBV6-2/TRBV6-3	TRBD2	TRBJ2-7	NA	CASSYERGPYEQYF	TGTGCCAGCAGTTACGAGCGGGGCCCGTACGAGCAGTACTTC
TRBV10-1	TRBD2	TRBJ2-7	NA	CASSKERGYEQYF	TGCGCCAGCAGTAAAGAGCGGGGGTACGAGCAGTACTTC